Presented here are 27 T cell receptor beta chains from one specimen sequenced in a study of T cell changes during pregnancy in multiple sclerosis. The data were produced by immunoSEQ multiplex PCR, yet TCRdb's version contains in-frame clones alone and is incomplete. Of roughly 64,000 clones listed, around 90% are singletons. The sequenced sample was peripheral blood, obtained in the second trimester of pregnancy. Source of these receptors: a female donor with multiple sclerosis, enrolled in a pregnancy study.

This sequence joins TRBV19 and TRBJ1-5; D unclear. Germline V CDR1 and CDR2: LNHDA, SQIVND (reference sequence). This CDR3 comprises 12 residues. Trimming took off 7 bases at V and 5 bases at J, with 9 bases between the two ends. As DNA, the CDR3 is TGTGCCAGTAAGTATGCAGATCAGCCCCAGCATTTT. This gives the protein CASKYADQPQHF.

The genes are TRBV6-6 and TRBJ2-3; D not resolved. This CDR3 contains 14 residues. The germline CDR1 and CDR2 sequences are MNHNY and SVGAGI (reference sequence). Trimming cost V 0 bases and J 10 bases, with 14 bases left between them. In DNA, the CDR3 is TGTGCCAGCAGTTACTCCCCTATGGAGTTTGCGCAGTATTTT. Protein product: CASSYSPMEFAQYF.

This chain links TRBV13 with TRBJ2-1; TRBD2 agrees at 8 bases. V was pared by 1 base and J by 5 bases, with 4 bases of the junction left unmatched. The CDR3 has 15 residues. Per germline, CDR1 PRHDT and CDR2 FYEKMQ (reference sequence). The CDR3 coding sequence is TGTGCCAGCAGCTTAGAAAGCGGGAGCCACAATGAGCAGTTCTTC. It translates to CASSLESGSHNEQFF. Variable domain in full (rest from reference TRBV13 and TRBJ2-1): AAGVIQSPRHLIKEKRETATLKCYPIPRHDTVYWYQQGPGQDPQFLISFYEKMQSDKGSIPDRFSAQQFSDYHSELNMSSLELGDSALYFCASSLESGSHNEQFFGPGTRLTVL.

This sequence joins TRBV27 and TRBJ2-7, with D perhaps TRBD1 (6 bases). The CDR3 length is 15 residues. V gave up 4 bases and J gave up 6 bases, with 19 bases separating them. Germline-derived CDR1 and CDR2 are MNHEY and SMNVEV (reference sequence). Written as DNA, the CDR3 is TGTGCCAGCAGTTCACCCGGGACACAAGGTCGCGAGCAGTACTTC. Residues: CASSSPGTQGREQYF.

The chain joins TRBV6-5 to TRBJ2-7, with TRBD2 matching 7 bases. Trimming took 9 bases from V and 1 from J; bases not matched to a gene: 9. The CDR3 extends over 14 amino acids. Germline-derived CDR1 and CDR2 are MNHEY and SVGAGI. The CDR3 sequence: CASVAGLPSYEQYF. As DNA, the CDR3 is TGTGCCAGTGTCGCGGGACTACCATCCTACGAGCAGTACTTC.

V gene TRBV2 combines with J gene TRBJ1-1, with D unresolved. Looked up from germline, CDR1 is SNHLY and CDR2 is FYNNEI. V dropped 6 bases and J dropped 3 bases, with 5 bases sitting between them. CDR3 length: 11 amino acids. CDR3 protein: CASRLYTEAFF. The CDR3 DNA is TGTGCCAGCAGGTTATACACTGAAGCTTTCTTT.

The chain combines TRBV5-6 with TRBJ2-1, with D possibly being TRBD2 (5 bases). Germline CDR1 is SGHDT and CDR2 is YYEEEE. CDR3 size: 16 residues. Trimming took 3 bases from V and 12 from J, leaving 25 bases between them. The CDR3 bases are TGTGCCAGCAGCTGGGGTTCGAATAGCAGCCCCGAGGGGCAGTTCTTC. As protein: CASSWGSNSSPEGQFF.

The chain joins TRBV27 to TRBJ1-1; D not certain. V was shortened by 2 bases and J by 6 bases, with 10 bases between the two germline ends. CDR1 MNHEY and CDR2 SMNVEV come from the germline V gene (reference sequence). The CDR3 spans 13 residues. CDR3 residues: CASSLIPGSEAFF. The CDR3 region has the DNA TGTGCCAGCAGTTTAATTCCAGGCTCTGAAGCTTTCTTT.

CDR3 region: CAWREGLAANTGELFF. CDR3 bases: TGTGCCTGGAGAGAGGGACTAGCGGCAAACACCGGGGAGCTGTTTTTT. The chain employs TRBV30 and TRBJ2-2, with 11 positions matching TRBD2. The CDR3 extends over 16 amino acids. The V gene end was trimmed by 3 bases and the J gene end by 2 bases; junction bases not matched to a gene: 5. Looked up from germline, CDR1 is GTSNPN and CDR2 is SVGIG (reference sequence). Full variable domain (remainder filled in from reference TRBV30 and TRBJ2-2): SQTIHQWPATLVQPVGSPLSLECTVEGTSNPNLYWYRQAAGRGLQLLFYSVGIGQISSEVPQNLSASRPQDRQFILSSKKLLLSDSGFYLCAWREGLAANTGELFFGEGSRLTVL.

Only one count was recorded for this clone. V is TRBV29-1 and J is TRBJ2-5; possibly TRBD2 for D (7 bases). Trimming took off 3 bases at V and 2 bases at J, with 13 bases between the two ends. CDR3 length: 14 amino acids. Germline lookup yields CDR1 SQVTM and CDR2 ANQGSEA. In nucleotides, the CDR3 is TGCAGCGTTGAGAAGGGGGGACTACAAGAGACCCAGTACTTC. Translation: CSVEKGGLQETQYF.

The V call is TRBV7-9, the J call TRBJ2-3; maybe TRBD2 (6 bases). The CDR3 length is 14 residues. V was trimmed by 4 bases and J by 2 bases, leaving 10 bases between them. Germline V lookup: CDR1 SEHNR, CDR2 FQNEAQ (reference sequence). CDR3 sequence (DNA): TGTGCCAGCAGCTCCGCGGGGATCACAGATACGCAGTATTTT. The encoded protein is CASSSAGITDTQYF.

The chain combines TRBV6-4 with TRBJ2-1, with TRBD2 identical over 10 bases. This CDR3 is 20 amino acids long. J gave up 0 bases and V 0 bases, and 11 bases lay outside the gene matches. CDR1 MRHNA and CDR2 SNTAGT come from the germline V gene. The CDR3 region is CASSDSVSGRPQPSYNEQFF. The DNA for the CDR3 is TGTGCCAGCAGTGACTCAGTTAGCGGGAGGCCTCAACCCTCCTACAATGAGCAGTTCTTC.

This chain uses TRBV6-1 with TRBJ2-7; D perhaps matches TRBD1 (5 bases). CDR3 length: 14 residues. Germline values: CDR1 MNHNS, CDR2 SASEGT. Trimming took 4 bases from V and 2 from J, leaving 12 bases between them. In nucleotides, the CDR3 is TGTGCCAGCAGTGGACAGAACCCGACCTACGAGCAGTACTTC. Residues: CASSGQNPTYEQYF.

This rearrangement joins TRBV29-1 to TRBJ1-1, with TRBD1 identical over 9 bases. After removal of 6 bases from V and 3 bases from J, the junction contained 5 bases not matched to a gene. The CDR3 runs 13 residues. Looked up from germline, CDR1 is SQVTM and CDR2 is ANQGSEA. The CDR3 here is CSVYRDRDTEAFF. The CDR3 DNA reads TGCAGCGTCTACCGGGACAGGGACACTGAAGCTTTCTTT.

The CDR3 DNA is TGTGCCTGGAGTGCCTTAAGGACAGGGGTGGTATACACCTTC. Amino acid sequence: CAWSALRTGVVYTF. V is TRBV30 and J is TRBJ1-2, with 9 bases that match TRBD1. The germline gives CDR1 GTSNPN, CDR2 SVGIG (reference sequence). This CDR3 is 14 amino acids long. V lost 1 base to trimming and J lost 11 bases; unmatched junction nucleotides: 11.

The CDR3 sequence: CASSSRGGARSTDTQYF. For the CDR3, the DNA is TGTGCCAGCAGCTCACGGGGGGGCGCAAGAAGCACAGATACGCAGTATTTT. The chain has TRBV5-4 and TRBJ2-3; 8 bases match TRBD2. Germline V gene sequence: CDR1 SGHNT, CDR2 YYREEE (reference sequence). This CDR3 is built from 17 residues. V trimming: 3 bases; J trimming: 0 bases; junction bases outside the gene matches: 9. The whole variable domain, remainder taken from reference TRBV5-4 and TRBJ2-3, is ETGVTQSPTHLIKTRGQQVTLRCSSQSGHNTVSWYQQALGQGPQFIFQYYREEENGRGNFPPRFSGLQFPNYSSELNVNALELDDSALYLCASSSRGGARSTDTQYFGPGTRLTVL.

The chain combines TRBV6-4 with TRBJ2-3, with 12 bases aligning to TRBD2. This CDR3 region has 16 residues. Germline CDR1 reads MRHNA; CDR2 reads SNTAGT. The V and J ends lost 3 bases and 2 bases, in that order; junction bases with no gene match: 3. The CDR3 nucleotides are TGTGCCAGCAGTGAGACTAGCGGGAGTATCACAGATACGCAGTATTTT. Its translation: CASSETSGSITDTQYF.

Notes on this clone: The junction departs from germline at one end; a sequencing error may be responsible. CDR3 DNA: TGTGCCAGCAGCAAGCCGGGACTAGCGGGAGAGGCCCAGTACTTC. Protein product: CASSKPGLAGEAQYF. The V and J genes are TRBV7-2 and TRBJ2-5; 14 bases fit TRBD2. The CDR3 has 15 residues. Germline V CDR1 and CDR2: SGHTA, FQGNSA.

J is TRBJ2-2 and V is TRBV6-4; D is possibly TRBD1 (5 bases). The CDR3 contains 14 residues. V was trimmed by 0 bases and J by 6 bases, leaving 8 bases between them. The germline V gene encodes CDR1 MRHNA and CDR2 SNTAGT. CDR3 nucleotides: TGTGCCAGCAGTGACTCGACAGAGGCCGGGGAGCTGTTTTTT. This gives the protein CASSDSTEAGELFF.

This clone was counted between two and nine times. DNA of the CDR3: TGTGCCAGCAGAGGAACCGGGACAGGGGGTTACGAGCAGTACTTC. Translating it yields CASRGTGTGGYEQYF. The chain recombines TRBV4-2 with TRBJ2-7; 11 bases line up with TRBD1. The CDR3 runs 15 residues. The germline V gene has CDR1 LGHNA and CDR2 YNFKEQ. V lost 6 bases and J lost 4; bases outside the gene matches: 8.

The V gene is TRBV11-2, the J gene TRBJ2-1, with 11 bases lining up with TRBD2. V shed 5 bases and J 7 bases; nucleotides not matched to a gene: 7. Germline loops: CDR1 SGHAT, CDR2 FQNNGV. The CDR3 is 15 residues long. The CDR3 region has the DNA TGTGCCAGCAGCCCCCGACTAGCGGGAAGGAATGAGCAGTTCTTC. Amino acids: CASSPRLAGRNEQFF.

As DNA, the CDR3 is TGTGCCAGTATCGAGACAGAAATGAACACTGAAGCTTTCTTT. This gives the protein CASIETEMNTEAFF. The chain recombines TRBV19 with TRBJ1-1; TRBD1 is a possible D gene (5 bases). V lost 7 bases, J lost 0 bases, and 12 bases lay in between. Germline V lookup: CDR1 LNHDA, CDR2 SQIVND (reference sequence). The CDR3 loop spans 14 amino acids.

The V and J genes are TRBV28 and TRBJ2-5; the D gene is possibly TRBD2 (7 bases). The V end lost 7 bases, the J end lost 5 bases, and 14 bases lay between the germline ends. The germline CDR1 and CDR2 sequences are MDHEN and SYDVKM. The CDR3 totals 13 residues. The CDR3 nucleotides are TGTGCCAGCAAGGGGGGGGCAGTGGAGACCCAGTACTTC. This sequence encodes CASKGGAVETQYF. Looking up the rest from reference TRBV28 and TRBJ2-5 gives the full variable domain: DVKVTQSSRYLVKRTGEKVFLECVQDMDHENMFWYRQDPGLGLRLIYFSYDVKMKEKGDIPEGYSVSREKKERFSLILESASTNQTSMYLCASKGGAVETQYFGPGTRLLVL.

The rearrangement links TRBV18 to TRBJ2-7; TRBD1 aligns across 11 bases. The germline CDR1 and CDR2 sequences are KGHSH and LQKENI. Trimming cost V 4 bases and J 7 bases; bases outside gene matches: 6. The CDR3 is made up of 14 amino acids. The CDR3 region has the DNA TGTGCCAGCTCACATGGACAGGGGGCGGTAGAGCAGTACTTC. Amino acids: CASSHGQGAVEQYF. The variable domain in full, with the rest retrieved from reference TRBV18 and TRBJ2-7, is NAGVMQNPRHLVRRRGQEARLRCSPMKGHSHVYWYRQLPEEGLKFMVYLQKENIIDESGMPKERFSAEFPKEGPSILRIQQVVRGDSAAYFCASSHGQGAVEQYFGPGTRLTVT.

The chain is built from TRBV29-1 and TRBJ2-7, with a tentative D call TRBD2 (6 bases). CDR3 size: 13 residues. V was clipped by 6 bases and J by 0 bases, with 12 bases between them. Germline CDR1 reads SQVTM; CDR2 reads ANQGSEA. CDR3 in DNA: TGCAGCGTCCGGGAGCCATACTCCTACGAGCAGTACTTC. It specifies CSVREPYSYEQYF.

The rearrangement joins TRBV30 to TRBJ2-2; D call uncertain. The V gene's germline CDR1 is GTSNPN and CDR2 SVGIG (reference sequence). Trimming shortened V by 0 bases and J by 7 bases, and 9 bases separated the two germline ends. The CDR3 is 13 residues long. For the CDR3, the DNA is TGTGCCTGGAGTGTACTTCCCGTCGGGGAGCTGTTTTTT. It yields the protein CAWSVLPVGELFF.

This clone has a single count. The rearrangement uses TRBV7-9 and TRBJ2-7; 10 nucleotides line up with TRBD1. The CDR3 sequence is 18 residues long. V lost 6 bases and J lost 2; bases outside the gene matches: 16. CDR1 and CDR2 (germline): SEHNR, FQNEAQ (reference sequence). In nucleotides, the CDR3 is TGTGCCAGCAGTTCCCCCGGGACAGGGGATCATCGCCCCTACGAGCAGTACTTC. It translates to CASSSPGTGDHRPYEQYF.